This entry features one T cell receptor (beta chain) sequence. Its recognized antigen is unknown. Base-call qualities are not available, and no considerably larger clone is one nucleotide away. The immunoSEQ Assay, a bias-controlled multiplex PCR, was used to amplify TCRbeta CDR3 regions from genomic DNA. Processing in the source paper ran as follows. The number of nucleated cells in each sample was estimated by amplification of reference gene primers within the assay. Sequence reads were collapsed and filtered to measure the absolute abundance of every unique TCRbeta CDR3 rearrangement. For each sample, productive Simpson clonality was calculated as the square root of Simpson's diversity index over productive rearrangements. Sourced from immuneACCESS, this table was stored by TCRdb with only in-frame sequences that have V and J called. A share of the clones is absent; for the studies checked, an unresolved V gene accounts for under half, and the remainder has no known explanation. The D gene and trimming were derived from the DNA, and the V and J assignments and clone size from that table. In all, the sample holds about 310,000 clones, and 87% of those were seen once. Together, the top ten hold around 2.1% of the sample.

The germline ends are 19 bases apart after V is trimmed by 3 bases and J by 2 bases. From the germline V gene, CDR1 is SGHRS and CDR2 is YFSETQ. From the cysteine through the phenylalanine, the CDR3 covers 17 amino acids. The only DNA kept is the CDR3, 51 bases in frame from the first base. The data are from a study of blood T cell repertoires in COVID-19 (dated by TCRdb to 2019 to 2021). Turning to the overall study: Samples covering the acute and convalescent phases of COVID-19 were provided by collaborators in the United States, Italy and Spain. The material from the prospective study consisted of cDNA or gDNA derived from T cells, B-cell-depleted T cells, or PBMCs. The dataset comprised deeply sampled blood TCRbeta repertoires from subjects exposed to, actively infected with, or recovered from COVID-19. The repertoires were released in a freely available public database intended as a resource for research on the immune response to SARS-CoV-2. The samples were drawn from two sources: the first 160 participants of the ongoing ImmuneRACE study, and 1,254 subjects contributed by 6 global collaborators. Nearly every sample came with metadata listing a de-identified subject ID, COVID-19 status, age in years and sex. HLA class I and class II types, where available, came from metadata supplied by the sample provider rather than from assay-based typing. Points the paper makes about the study in general: The quantity of clinical and demographic metadata differed by source and by participant and was supplied without curation.

The collaborating institutions used their own protocols to collect whole blood in K2EDTA tubes. For TCRbeta analysis, collaborators shipped samples in one of three forms: frozen whole blood, isolated PBMCs, or DNA extracted from either of those sample types. The specimen sequenced was peripheral blood. The chain uses TRBV5-1 and TRBJ2-3; TRBD1 is possibly the D segment (6 matching bases). The sequence derives from a man aged 18 to 30 with active or convalescent COVID-19. The DNA sequence is as follows: TGCGCCAGCAGCTCTCAAGGGGGTATGCGGCACACAGATACGCAGTATTTT. This gives the protein CASSSQGGMRHTDTQYF.